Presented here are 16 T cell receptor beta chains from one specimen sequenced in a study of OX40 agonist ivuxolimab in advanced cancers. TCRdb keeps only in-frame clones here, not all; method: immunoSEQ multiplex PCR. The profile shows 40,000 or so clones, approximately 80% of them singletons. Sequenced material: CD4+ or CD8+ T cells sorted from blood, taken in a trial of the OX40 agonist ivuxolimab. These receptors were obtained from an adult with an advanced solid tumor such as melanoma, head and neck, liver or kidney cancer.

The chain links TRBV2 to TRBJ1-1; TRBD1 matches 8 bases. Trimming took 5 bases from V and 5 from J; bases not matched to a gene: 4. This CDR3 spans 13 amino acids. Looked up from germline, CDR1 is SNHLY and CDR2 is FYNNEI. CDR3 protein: CASSRDRQTEAFF. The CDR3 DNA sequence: TGTGCCAGCAGTCGGGACAGGCAAACTGAAGCTTTCTTT.

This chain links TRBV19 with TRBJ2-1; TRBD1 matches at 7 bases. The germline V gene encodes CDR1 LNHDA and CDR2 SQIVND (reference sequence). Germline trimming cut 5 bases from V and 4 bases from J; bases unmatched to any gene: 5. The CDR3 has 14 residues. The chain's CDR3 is CASSFGTVYNEQFF. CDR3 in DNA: TGTGCCAGTAGTTTCGGGACAGTTTACAATGAGCAGTTCTTC.

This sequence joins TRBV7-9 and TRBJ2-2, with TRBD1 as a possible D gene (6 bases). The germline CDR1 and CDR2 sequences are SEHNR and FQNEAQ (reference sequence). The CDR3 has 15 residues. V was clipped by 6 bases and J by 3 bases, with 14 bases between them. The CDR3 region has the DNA TGTGCCAGCAGATTAAGCGCAGGGGACACCGGGGAGCTGTTTTTT. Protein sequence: CASRLSAGDTGELFF.

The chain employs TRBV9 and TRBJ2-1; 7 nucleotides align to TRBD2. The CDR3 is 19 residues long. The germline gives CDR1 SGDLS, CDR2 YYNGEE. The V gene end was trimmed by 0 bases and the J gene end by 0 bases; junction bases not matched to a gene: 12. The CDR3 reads CASSVGPGLITRSYNEQFF. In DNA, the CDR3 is TGTGCCAGCAGCGTAGGTCCGGGACTAATTACCCGCTCCTACAATGAGCAGTTCTTC.

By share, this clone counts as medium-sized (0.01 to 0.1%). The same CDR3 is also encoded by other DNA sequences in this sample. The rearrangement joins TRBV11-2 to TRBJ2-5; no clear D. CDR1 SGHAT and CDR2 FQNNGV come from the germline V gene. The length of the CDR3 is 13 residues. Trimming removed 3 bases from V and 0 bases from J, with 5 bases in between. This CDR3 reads CASSFSHQETQYF. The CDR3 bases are TGTGCCAGCAGCTTCTCTCACCAAGAGACCCAGTACTTC.

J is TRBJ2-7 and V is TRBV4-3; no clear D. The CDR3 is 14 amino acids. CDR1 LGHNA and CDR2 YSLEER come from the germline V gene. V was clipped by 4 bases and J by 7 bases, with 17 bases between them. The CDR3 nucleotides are TGCGCCAGCAGCCCCAGACTGGGGTGGCGGGAGCAGTACTTC. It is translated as CASSPRLGWREQYF.

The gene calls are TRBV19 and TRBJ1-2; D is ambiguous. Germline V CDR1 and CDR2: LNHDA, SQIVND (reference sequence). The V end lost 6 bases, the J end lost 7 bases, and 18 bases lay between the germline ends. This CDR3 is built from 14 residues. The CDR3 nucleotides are TGTGCCAGTAGCTCCCAAGGGTGGTCAGGTGGCTACACCTTC. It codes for CASSSQGWSGGYTF.

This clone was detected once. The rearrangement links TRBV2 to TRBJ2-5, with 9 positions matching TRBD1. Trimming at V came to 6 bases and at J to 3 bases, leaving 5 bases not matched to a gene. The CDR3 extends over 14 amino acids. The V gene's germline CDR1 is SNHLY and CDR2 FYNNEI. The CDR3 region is CASRNRDREETQYF. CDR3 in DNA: TGTGCCAGCAGGAACCGGGACAGGGAAGAGACCCAGTACTTC. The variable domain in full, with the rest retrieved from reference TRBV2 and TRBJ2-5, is EPEVTQTPSHQVTQMGQEVILRCVPISNHLYFYWYRQILGQKVEFLVSFYNNEISEKSEIFDDQFSVERPDGSNFTLKIRSTKLEDSAMYFCASRNRDREETQYFGPGTRLLVL.

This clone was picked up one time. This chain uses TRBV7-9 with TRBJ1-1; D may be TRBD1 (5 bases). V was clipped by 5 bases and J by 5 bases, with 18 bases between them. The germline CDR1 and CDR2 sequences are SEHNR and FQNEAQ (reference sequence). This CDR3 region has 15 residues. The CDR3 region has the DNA TGTGCCAGCAGCCCCCGGGGCGGCGGCGGGACTGAAGCTTTCTTT. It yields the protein CASSPRGGGGTEAFF. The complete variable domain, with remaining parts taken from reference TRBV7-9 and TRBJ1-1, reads DTGVSQNPRHKITKRGQNVTFRCDPISEHNRLYWYRQTLGQGPEFLTYFQNEAQLEKSRLLSDRFSAERPKGSFSTLEIQRTEQGDSAMYLCASSPRGGGGTEAFFGQGTRLTVV.

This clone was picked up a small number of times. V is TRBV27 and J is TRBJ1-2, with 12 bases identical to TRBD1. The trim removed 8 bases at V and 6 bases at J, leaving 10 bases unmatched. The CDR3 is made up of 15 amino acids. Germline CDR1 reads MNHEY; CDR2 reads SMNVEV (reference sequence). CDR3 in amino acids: CASRNVGTGGHGYTF. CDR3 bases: TGTGCCAGCCGAAACGTCGGGACAGGGGGCCATGGCTACACCTTC.

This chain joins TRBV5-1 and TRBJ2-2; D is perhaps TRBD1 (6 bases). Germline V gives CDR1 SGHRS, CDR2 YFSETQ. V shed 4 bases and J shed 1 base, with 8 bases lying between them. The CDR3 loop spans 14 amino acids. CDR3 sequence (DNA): TGCGCCAGCAGCGTGACAGGGAACACCGGGGAGCTGTTTTTT. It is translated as CASSVTGNTGELFF.

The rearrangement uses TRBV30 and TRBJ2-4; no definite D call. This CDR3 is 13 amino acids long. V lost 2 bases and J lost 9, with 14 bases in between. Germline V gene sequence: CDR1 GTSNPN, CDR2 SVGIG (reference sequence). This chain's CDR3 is CAWSFPPIVIQYF. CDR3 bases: TGTGCCTGGAGTTTTCCCCCTATTGTCATTCAGTACTTC.

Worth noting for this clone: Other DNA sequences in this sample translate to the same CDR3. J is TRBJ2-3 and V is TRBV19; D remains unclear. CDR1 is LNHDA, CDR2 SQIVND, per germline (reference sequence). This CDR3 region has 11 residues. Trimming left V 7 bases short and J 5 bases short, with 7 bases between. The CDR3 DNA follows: TGTGCCAGTACCTCGCGAGATACGCAGTATTTT. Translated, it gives CASTSRDTQYF.

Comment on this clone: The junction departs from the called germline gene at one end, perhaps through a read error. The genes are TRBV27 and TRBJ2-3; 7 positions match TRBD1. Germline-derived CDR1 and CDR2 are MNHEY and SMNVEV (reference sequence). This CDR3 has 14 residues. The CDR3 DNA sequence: TGTGCCAGCAGTTTTCAGTTCAGGACAGGTACGCAGTATTTT. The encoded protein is CASSFQFRTGTQYF.

As DNA, the CDR3 is TGTGCCAGCAGTTTATGGGGGACAGGGCGGACTGAAGCTTTCTTT. Translating it yields CASSLWGTGRTEAFF. This chain joins TRBV28 and TRBJ1-1; TRBD1 matches 9 bases. The ends lost 0 bases at V and 5 bases at J; junction bases unmatched: 4. Germline assignment: CDR1 MDHEN and CDR2 SYDVKM. The CDR3 loop spans 15 amino acids.

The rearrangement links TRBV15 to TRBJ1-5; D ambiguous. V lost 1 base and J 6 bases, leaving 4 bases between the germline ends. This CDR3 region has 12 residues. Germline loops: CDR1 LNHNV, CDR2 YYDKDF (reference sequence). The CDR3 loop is CATSRVAQPQHF. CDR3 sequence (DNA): TGTGCCACCAGCAGAGTAGCTCAGCCCCAGCATTTT.